These 19 T cell receptor beta chains were all obtained from the same sample, sequenced in a study of blood T cell repertoires in COVID-19. Generated by immunoSEQ multiplex PCR, the TCRdb table keeps only in-frame clones and is missing some. This sample has 250,000 or so clones, with roughly 90% found just once. Sequencing used PBMCs or T cells enriched from blood (not recorded which). The receptor source for this set is a man aged 35 to 55 who had recovered from COVID-19.

The chain carries TRBV18 and TRBJ1-2; 7 bases align to TRBD1. The CDR3 runs to 14 residues. In germline, CDR1 is KGHSH, CDR2 LQKENI. V lost 4 bases and J lost 0; bases outside the gene matches: 2. The CDR3 reads CASSLGTANYGYTF. DNA of the CDR3: TGTGCCAGCTCACTGGGGACAGCTAACTATGGCTACACCTTC.

The chain combines TRBV4-3 with TRBJ2-7; 9 bases align to TRBD2. The junction had 8 bases not matched to a gene; V was cut back by 1 base and J by 4 bases. Germline CDR1 is LGHNA and CDR2 is YSLEER. This CDR3 has 16 amino acids. CDR3 in amino acids: CASSQGSAGGLYEQYF. The DNA for the CDR3 is TGCGCCAGCAGCCAAGGTTCAGCGGGAGGATTATACGAGCAGTACTTC.

V and J are TRBV2 and TRBJ2-7, with a weak D call TRBD1 (6 bases). Trimming took off 10 bases at V and 1 base at J, with 11 bases between the two ends. The CDR3 contains 12 residues. Germline CDR1 is SNHLY and CDR2 is FYNNEI. CDR3 DNA sequence: TGTGCCACAAGACAGGAATCCTACGAGCAGTACTTC. The encoded protein is CATRQESYEQYF.

This chain connects TRBV5-4 to TRBJ2-3; D is uncertain. The CDR3 loop spans 15 amino acids. Trimming left V 1 base short and J 0 bases short, with 9 bases between. Germline V lookup: CDR1 SGHNT, CDR2 YYREEE (reference sequence). The CDR3 sequence is CASSLSTDSTDTQYF. The DNA for the CDR3 is TGTGCCAGCAGCTTGAGTACAGATAGCACAGATACGCAGTATTTT.

The V and J genes are TRBV30 and TRBJ1-5, with TRBD1 matching 11 bases. With V trimmed by 3 bases and J by 7 bases, 2 bases remained unmatched. The germline V gene encodes CDR1 GTSNPN and CDR2 SVGIG (reference sequence). The CDR3 spans 13 residues. CDR3 sequence reads: CAWRGQGGQPQHF. In nucleotides, the CDR3 is TGTGCCTGGAGGGGACAGGGGGGCCAGCCCCAGCATTTT.

V and J are TRBV2 and TRBJ1-5; TRBD1 matches 7 bases. CDR1 and CDR2 from the germline V gene are SNHLY and FYNNEI. V shed 2 bases, J shed 4 bases, and the junction held 14 bases outside the gene matches. The CDR3 spans 18 residues. DNA for the CDR3: TGTGCCAGCAGTGAAAGAGACAGGGCCGTTTTCCCAAATCAGCCCCAGCATTTT. Translated: CASSERDRAVFPNQPQHF.

The J gene is TRBJ2-7, the V gene TRBV11-2, with D unclear. The V and J ends lost 0 bases and 0 bases respectively, with 9 bases between them. CDR1 and CDR2 (germline): SGHAT, FQNNGV. The CDR3 has 15 amino acids. CDR3 residues: CASSLEVHSSYEQYF. In DNA form, the CDR3 reads TGTGCCAGCAGCTTAGAAGTCCATAGCTCCTACGAGCAGTACTTC.

This rearrangement joins TRBV25-1 to TRBJ1-1; D gene uncertain. CDR1 and CDR2 from the germline V gene are MGHDK and SYGVNS. The CDR3 has 13 residues. V shed 6 bases and J shed 3 bases, with 11 bases lying between them. The CDR3 protein is CASSLIGDTEAFF. In DNA, the CDR3 is TGTGCCAGCAGCCTCATCGGGGACACTGAAGCTTTCTTT.

This clone was seen more than once but under ten times. The chain links TRBV6-5 to TRBJ2-7; no clear D gene. Trimming cost V 9 bases and J 2 bases, with 17 bases left between them. Germline loops: CDR1 MNHEY, CDR2 SVGAGI. The CDR3 loop spans 14 amino acids. As DNA, the CDR3 is TGTGCCAGATTGACACCACGTTTTACCTACGAGCAGTACTTC. Protein sequence: CARLTPRFTYEQYF.

The chain couples TRBV12-3 or TRBV12-4 to TRBJ1-5; D remains unclear. The V end lost 5 bases, the J end lost 4 bases, and 9 bases lay between the germline ends. The CDR3 loop spans 13 amino acids. Written as DNA, the CDR3 is TGTGCCAGCAGTCCCCCCGGGAATCAGCCCCAGCATTTT. Amino acids: CASSPPGNQPQHF.

This rearrangement joins TRBV15 to TRBJ1-1; D is unresolved. Trimming cost V 1 base and J 6 bases, with 12 bases left between them. The CDR3 is 14 amino acids. Germline loops: CDR1 LNHNV, CDR2 YYDKDF (reference sequence). The CDR3 coding sequence is TGTGCCACCAGCAGAGCCGGGTCATGGGCTGAAGCTTTCTTT. It encodes CATSRAGSWAEAFF.

The chain combines TRBV7-6 with TRBJ2-1, with 13 nucleotides matching TRBD2. Germline V gene data show CDR1 as SGHVS and CDR2 as FNYEAQ. There are 15 residues in the CDR3. V trimming: 5 bases; J trimming: 4 bases; junction bases outside the gene matches: 2. As DNA, the CDR3 is TGTGCCAGCAGCGGGACTAGCGGGACGTACAATGAGCAGTTCTTC. Translation: CASSGTSGTYNEQFF.

This chain connects TRBV11-1 to TRBJ2-3, with D unclear. In germline, CDR1 is SGHAT, CDR2 FQDESV (reference sequence). The CDR3 spans 14 residues. The ends were cut back, 1 base at V and 2 bases at J, with 7 bases in the middle. The CDR3 nucleotides are TGTGCCAGCAGCTTAGGTAGTTTCACAGATACGCAGTATTTT. Its translation is CASSLGSFTDTQYF.

This clone was picked up one time. This CDR3 is CASSPPLRGTSYEQYF. CDR3 sequence (DNA): TGTGCCAGCAGCCCCCCTCTCAGGGGGACTTCCTACGAGCAGTACTTC. The gene calls are TRBV5-6 and TRBJ2-7; tentative D call: TRBD1 (7 bases). The CDR3 totals 16 residues. V was clipped by 4 bases and J by 1 base, with 18 bases between them. CDR1 and CDR2 from the germline V gene are SGHDT and YYEEEE. Supplemented by reference TRBV5-6 and TRBJ2-7, the full variable domain reads DAGVTQSPTHLIKTRGQQVTLRCSPKSGHDTVSWYQQALGQGPQFIFQYYEEEERQRGNFPDRFSGHQFPNYSSELNVNALLLGDSALYLCASSPPLRGTSYEQYFGPGTRLTVT.

This chain uses TRBV24-1 with TRBJ2-7; the D gene is possibly TRBD1 (5 bases). CDR1 KGHDR and CDR2 SFDVKD come from the germline V gene. The CDR3 totals 11 residues. Trimming left V 10 bases short and J 4 bases short, with 10 bases between. The CDR3 spells CATESGYEQYF. In DNA, the CDR3 is TGTGCCACGGAATCAGGGTACGAGCAGTACTTC.

The rearrangement uses TRBV5-1 and TRBJ1-3, with D perhaps TRBD1 (5 bases). V dropped 4 bases and J dropped 2 bases, with 13 bases sitting between them. The CDR3 loop spans 15 amino acids. Looked up from germline, CDR1 is SGHRS and CDR2 is YFSETQ. DNA of the CDR3: TGCGCCAGCAGCGAAAACCAGGGAACTGGAAACACCATATATTTT. This encodes CASSENQGTGNTIYF.

The chain uses TRBV5-1 and TRBJ1-5, with 7 bases aligning to TRBD1. Germline V gene sequence: CDR1 SGHRS, CDR2 YFSETQ. The trim removed 0 bases at V and 7 bases at J, leaving 4 bases unmatched. There are 14 residues in the CDR3. The CDR3 sequence: CASSLGQGDQPQHF. The CDR3 DNA is TGCGCCAGCAGCTTGGGACAGGGTGACCAGCCCCAGCATTTT.

The chain combines TRBV9 with TRBJ2-1; 7 bases agree with TRBD2. The CDR3 length is 15 residues. The junction had 2 bases not matched to a gene; V was cut back by 0 bases and J by 2 bases. Looked up from germline, CDR1 is SGDLS and CDR2 is YYNGEE. CDR3 sequence (DNA): TGTGCCAGCAGCGTAGCGGGAGGAACCTACAATGAGCAGTTCTTC. It encodes CASSVAGGTYNEQFF.

V and J are TRBV5-6 and TRBJ1-6; 11 positions agree with TRBD1. This CDR3 comprises 16 residues. Germline assignment: CDR1 SGHDT and CDR2 YYEEEE. Trimming took 4 bases from V and 8 from J; bases not matched to a gene: 8. CDR3 residues: CASSPYGQGAYSPLHF. Written as DNA, the CDR3 is TGTGCCAGCAGCCCATACGGACAGGGGGCGTATTCACCCCTCCACTTT.